These 21 T cell receptor beta chains were all obtained from the same sample, sequenced in a study of shared clonotypes between healthy human individuals. Profiling relied on immunoSEQ multiplex PCR, and the TCRdb table lists in-frame clones only, not all of them. The profile covers hundreds of thousands of clones, with 85% to 95% appearing a single time and 24% taken by the ten largest. Naivety among CD8 cells was defined by CD45RO negativity and positive CCR7 selection, thereby excluding terminally differentiated effector memory CD45RA+ cells. Source material: naive CD8+ T cells sorted from blood. The receptor source for this set is a man aged 25 to 40 in good health.

This clone showed up just once. J is TRBJ2-7 and V is TRBV25-1; TRBD1 or TRBD2 may be the D gene (6 bases each). CDR3 length equals 14 residues. Per germline, CDR1 MGHDK and CDR2 SYGVNS. V dropped 10 bases and J dropped 0 bases, with 16 bases sitting between them. For the CDR3, the DNA is TGTGCCACCGCTCGGGGGCACGGCTCCTACGAGCAGTACTTC. It translates to CATARGHGSYEQYF.

The J gene is TRBJ2-7, the V gene TRBV30; 9 bases agree with TRBD1. This CDR3 contains 15 residues. The V and J ends lost 0 bases and 5 bases, in that order; junction bases with no gene match: 8. Germline CDR1 reads GTSNPN; CDR2 reads SVGIG (reference sequence). CDR3: CAWSVIGQGFNEQYF. CDR3 DNA sequence: TGTGCCTGGAGTGTAATAGGACAGGGGTTCAACGAGCAGTACTTC.

The genes are TRBV27 and TRBJ1-5; no reliable D call. The CDR3 spans 14 residues. CDR1 is MNHEY and CDR2 is SMNVEV in the germline V gene (reference sequence). V lost 5 bases to trimming and J lost 0 bases, with 8 bases between them. DNA for the CDR3: TGTGCCAGCAGTCTGACATTTAGCAATCAGCCCCAGCATTTT. Its translation is CASSLTFSNQPQHF.

Remarks on this clone: The same CDR3 can be traced to other DNA sequences in this sample. The chain links TRBV27 to TRBJ2-3; D is unresolved. Germline CDR1 is MNHEY and CDR2 is SMNVEV (reference sequence). The CDR3 covers 13 residues. Trimming pared 2 bases from V and 1 base from J, leaving 4 bases between. The CDR3 loop is CASSLSGTDTQYF. As DNA, the CDR3 is TGTGCCAGCAGTTTAAGTGGCACAGATACGCAGTATTTT.

V usage is TRBV7-6 and J usage is TRBJ2-2; D unclear. The ends were cut back, 5 bases at V and 7 bases at J, with 8 bases in the middle. This CDR3 spans 12 amino acids. CDR1 and CDR2 (germline): SGHVS, FNYEAQ. The CDR3 DNA reads as TGTGCCAGCAGCCCCCGCAACGGGGAGCTGTTTTTT. Protein: CASSPRNGELFF.

The V and J genes are TRBV27 and TRBJ2-2; D not resolved. The germline gives CDR1 MNHEY, CDR2 SMNVEV (reference sequence). CDR3 length: 17 residues. Trimming removed 2 bases from V and 6 bases from J, with 19 bases in between. This CDR3 is CASSLVSPDHSPGELFF. The CDR3 DNA reads as TGTGCCAGCAGTTTAGTTTCGCCGGATCATTCGCCCGGGGAGCTGTTTTTT.

The chain employs TRBV15 and TRBJ2-1; 7 nucleotides line up with TRBD2. V shed 0 bases and J 15 bases; nucleotides not matched to a gene: 8. The germline gives CDR1 LNHNV, CDR2 YYDKDF (reference sequence). There are 13 residues in the CDR3. The CDR3 is CATSRETGRDAFF. The CDR3 DNA reads as TGTGCCACCAGCAGAGAAACGGGGAGGGACGCGTTCTTC.

The chain has TRBV13 and TRBJ2-5; 8 bases line up with TRBD2. J was trimmed by 3 bases and V by 5 bases; bases with no gene match: 17. The germline V gene has CDR1 PRHDT and CDR2 FYEKMQ (reference sequence). This CDR3 has 18 amino acids. DNA of the CDR3: TGTGCCAGCAGCGGCCGTGGGGGCAGCGGGAGCCCAGAAGAGACCCAGTACTTC. This encodes CASSGRGGSGSPEETQYF.

This clone was counted a single time. The chain links TRBV27 to TRBJ2-5; D uncertain. Germline CDR1 MNHEY, CDR2 SMNVEV (reference sequence). This CDR3 region has 12 residues. V lost 5 bases and J 5 bases, leaving 9 bases between the germline ends. CDR3 sequence (DNA): TGTGCCAGCAGTCGGCCCGGGGAGACCCAGTACTTC. Its translation is CASSRPGETQYF.

This rearrangement joins TRBV6-1 to TRBJ1-5; 7 bases line up with TRBD1. V dropped 0 bases and J dropped 6; count of bases not matched to a gene: 14. The CDR3 is 18 amino acids. Germline CDR1 MNHNS, CDR2 SASEGT. This CDR3 is CASSEARDRGGGFQPQHF. The DNA of the CDR3 is TGTGCCAGCAGTGAAGCGAGGGACAGAGGGGGCGGTTTTCAGCCCCAGCATTTT.

This chain joins TRBV27 and TRBJ2-2; D possibly corresponds to TRBD2 (5 bases). The CDR3 covers 15 residues. The V gene lost 2 bases and the J gene lost 4 bases, with 11 bases spanning the gap. Per germline, CDR1 MNHEY and CDR2 SMNVEV (reference sequence). The CDR3 is CASSLKGGFTGELFF. The CDR3 DNA is TGTGCCAGCAGTTTAAAAGGCGGGTTCACCGGGGAGCTGTTTTTT.

The chain employs TRBV4-1 and TRBJ2-1; the D gene is possibly TRBD2 (6 bases). Germline-derived CDR1 and CDR2 are MGHRA and YSYEKL. The ends were cut back, 0 bases at V and 9 bases at J, with 15 bases in the middle. This CDR3 has 15 amino acids. Here the CDR3 DNA reads TGCGCCAGCAGCCAAGATCAACTAGCCCCCCTTGAGCAGTTCTTC. Amino acids: CASSQDQLAPLEQFF.

The rearrangement joins TRBV6-1 to TRBJ2-7, with 7 bases lining up with TRBD1. The CDR3 contains 14 residues. V was pared by 10 bases and J by 0 bases, with 9 bases of the junction left unmatched. Germline-derived CDR1 and CDR2 are MNHNS and SASEGT. CDR3 sequence: CATLDRQYSYEQYF. The CDR3 DNA is TGTGCCACCTTGGACAGGCAATACTCCTACGAGCAGTACTTC.

The chain has TRBV27 and TRBJ2-7, with 9 positions matching TRBD1. The V gene end was trimmed by 4 bases and the J gene end by 0 bases; junction bases not matched to a gene: 1. The CDR3 spans 14 residues. The V gene's germline CDR1 is MNHEY and CDR2 SMNVEV (reference sequence). The CDR3 sequence is CASSWTGDSYEQYF. The CDR3 DNA sequence: TGTGCCAGCAGTTGGACAGGGGACTCCTACGAGCAGTACTTC.

The J gene is TRBJ2-5, the V gene TRBV27; a possible D gene is TRBD2 (6 bases). The CDR3 spans 15 residues. Trimming left V 5 bases short and J 6 bases short, with 19 bases between. Germline values: CDR1 MNHEY, CDR2 SMNVEV (reference sequence). CDR3 sequence reads: CASSLGDFSSQTQYF. The CDR3 DNA follows: TGTGCCAGCAGTCTAGGGGACTTTAGCTCGCAGACCCAGTACTTC.

The J gene is TRBJ2-7, the V gene TRBV18; 10 bases match TRBD2. After removal of 2 bases from V and 3 bases from J, the junction contained 4 bases not matched to a gene. CDR3 length: 15 residues. The germline V gene encodes CDR1 KGHSH and CDR2 LQKENI. CDR3 region: CASSPGAGGNYEQYF. CDR3 bases: TGTGCCAGCTCACCAGGAGCGGGAGGGAACTACGAGCAGTACTTC.

The J gene is TRBJ2-1, the V gene TRBV6-5; TRBD2 matches at 7 bases. Germline assignment: CDR1 MNHEY and CDR2 SVGAGI. This CDR3 is built from 16 residues. V shed 0 bases, J shed 3 bases, and the junction held 5 bases outside the gene matches. CDR3 residues: CASSYSLAEFYNEQFF. Written as DNA, the CDR3 is TGTGCCAGCAGTTACTCGCTAGCGGAATTCTACAATGAGCAGTTCTTC.

About this clone: The sample has other DNA sequences that encode this CDR3 too. V gene TRBV27 combines with J gene TRBJ2-7; the match to TRBD1 covers 9 bases. Losses at the gene ends were 5 bases for V and 3 bases for J; bases not matched to a gene: 2. There are 13 residues in the CDR3. The V gene's germline CDR1 is MNHEY and CDR2 SMNVEV (reference sequence). This CDR3 reads CASSPTGGYEQYF. The CDR3 DNA is TGTGCCAGCAGTCCGACAGGGGGCTACGAGCAGTACTTC.

This sequence joins TRBV7-9 and TRBJ1-2; maybe TRBD1 (5 bases). Trimming took 4 bases from V and 8 from J, leaving 23 bases between them. Germline lookup yields CDR1 SEHNR and CDR2 FQNEAQ (reference sequence). This CDR3 region has 16 residues. CDR3 nucleotide sequence: TGTGCCAGCAGCTCCAGCCGGGACCGAGCTTTGGTGGGCTACACCTTC. Its protein product is CASSSSRDRALVGYTF.

To note about this clone: Other nucleotide sequences in the sample specify the same CDR3. This sequence joins TRBV28 and TRBJ2-1; D may correspond to TRBD1 or TRBD2 (5 bases each). This CDR3 has 15 residues. Germline V gene lookup returns CDR1 MDHEN and CDR2 SYDVKM. Trimming removed 3 bases from V and 0 bases from J, with 9 bases in between. The CDR3 nucleotides read TGTGCCAGCAGTTTGGGGGAGAGCTCCTACAATGAGCAGTTCTTC. Its translation: CASSLGESSYNEQFF.

The V gene is TRBV5-1, the J gene TRBJ1-2; weak D call: TRBD1 (6 bases). The CDR3 consists of 19 residues. V was clipped by 4 bases and J by 0 bases, with 25 bases between them. Germline V gene data show CDR1 as SGHRS and CDR2 as YFSETQ. CDR3 residues: CASSLLSGQTKPPNYGYTF. CDR3 DNA: TGCGCCAGCAGCCTCCTTAGTGGACAGACTAAACCTCCTAACTATGGCTACACCTTC.